This T cell receptor beta chain comes out of a study of blood T cell repertoires in COVID-19. In the original analysis: Scientists estimated how many nucleated cells there were by amplifying reference gene primers. Produced via immunoSEQ multiplex PCR; TCRdb's table is partial and in-frame only. Clone size and V and J calls were adopted from that table, with D and trimming inferred from the DNA. The sample includes approximately 180,000 clones, 88% of them seen just once. This TCR derives from a human donor in a cohort sampled during active COVID-19. The sample was peripheral blood.

This chain's CDR3 is CATQGGLAGENTQYF. The CDR3 coding sequence is TGCGCCACACAGGGAGGACTAGCGGGAGAAAATACGCAGTATTTT. This chain connects TRBV10-1 to TRBJ2-3; 13 nucleotides align to TRBD2. Germline-derived CDR1 and CDR2 are WNHNN and SYGVQD (reference sequence). The V and J ends lost 10 bases and 7 bases, in that order; junction bases with no gene match: 11. This CDR3 has 15 residues.